This T cell receptor beta chain was observed in a study of technical replicates of blood from four donors. The table came from immunoSEQ multiplex PCR; TCRdb's copy has only in-frame clones and leaves some out. Among approximately 9,000 clones, roughly 89% were seen once, and the ten largest hold roughly 8.6%. Trimming cost V 6 bases and J 3 bases; bases outside gene matches: 14. The germline V gene encodes CDR1 MDHEN and CDR2 SYDVKM. The CDR3 sequence is 18 residues long. The genes are TRBV28 and TRBJ1-2, with TRBD1 identical over 12 bases. The sequence came from a human donor in good health. The specimen sequenced was PBMCs. CDR3 residues: CASRGTRDRGRFHYGYTF. The CDR3 DNA sequence: TGTGCCAGCAGAGGGACGCGGGACAGGGGGCGATTTCACTATGGCTACACCTTC.